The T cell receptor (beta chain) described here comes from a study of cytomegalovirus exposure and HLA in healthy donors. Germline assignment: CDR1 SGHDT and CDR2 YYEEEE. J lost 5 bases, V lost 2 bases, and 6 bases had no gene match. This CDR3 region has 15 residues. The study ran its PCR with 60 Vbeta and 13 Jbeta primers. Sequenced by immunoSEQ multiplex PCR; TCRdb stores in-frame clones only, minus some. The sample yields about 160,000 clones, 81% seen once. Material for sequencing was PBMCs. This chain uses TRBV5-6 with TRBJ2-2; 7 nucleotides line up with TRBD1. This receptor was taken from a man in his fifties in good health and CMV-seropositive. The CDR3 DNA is TGTGCCAGCAGCTTCCGGGACAGAGCAACCGGGGAGCTGTTTTTT. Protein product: CASSFRDRATGELFF.